This T cell receptor (beta chain) is from a study of blood T cell repertoires in COVID-19. Study in general: Whether acute or convalescent, the COVID-19 samples came from the United States, Italy and Spain. PBMCs, B-cell-depleted T cells, or T cells provided the cDNA or gDNA that made up the material.

How the authors handled the data: Estimated nucleated cell counts came from reference gene primer amplification. Clones were read by immunoSEQ multiplex PCR, and TCRdb kept only the in-frame ones, dropping some. That table is the source of V, J and clone size, and D and trimming were worked out from the DNA. The sample has roughly 250,000 clones; roughly nine tenths are singletons. CDR1 and CDR2 (germline): SGDLS, YYNGEE. V lost 0 bases, J lost 7 bases, and 16 bases lay in between. The CDR3 runs 15 residues. The chain couples TRBV9 to TRBJ1-2; D unclear. The material sequenced was peripheral blood. The origin of this receptor is a man in his sixties who had recovered from COVID-19. The DNA for the CDR3 is TGTGCCAGCAGCGTAGCTGGGTACGGGGTAGGTGGCTACACCTTC. It is translated as CASSVAGYGVGGYTF.